The clone carrying this TCR beta chain showed up just a few times. Its specificity is not known. The CDR3 extends over 15 amino acids. The V gene lost 5 bases and the J gene lost 0 bases, with 13 bases spanning the gap. The authors prepared the TCRbeta library with unique molecular identifiers. TCRdb called the PCR reads again in MiXCR, with one record for every CDR3 protein. The sample carries around 800,000 distinct CDR3 sequences, less than 20% recorded once. This sample is part of a study of T-cell reconstitution after alpha-beta-depleted transplantation in children. General study results and limits: T-cell counts and diversity at one year following transplant were attributed mainly to newly produced T cells. After transplant, at about two months, alpha-beta T cells were reportedly derived from several hundred expanded graft clones.

The sequence was collected from a male patient between 5 and 17 years old who had a stem cell transplant for acute lymphoblastic leukemia, so the T cells may come from the graft donor. The sequencing here drew on PBMCs, mostly from graft donor cells, taken 360 days after TCRalphabeta/CD19-depleted stem cell transplant. J is TRBJ1-2 and V is TRBV12-3 or TRBV12-4; the D gene is possibly TRBD1 (6 bases). DNA for the CDR3: TGTGCCAGCAGTACCAGGGGACTCCCTAACTATGGCTACACCTTC. It codes for CASSTRGLPNYGYTF.